Reported below is one TCR beta chain. Produced via immunoSEQ multiplex PCR; TCRdb's table is partial and in-frame only. The sample records around 340,000 clones, almost 90% being singletons. The CDR3 length is 15 residues. The germline gives CDR1 SGDLS, CDR2 YYNGEE. V shed 0 bases and J shed 7 bases, with 16 bases lying between them. This sample is drawn from a study of blood T cell repertoires in COVID-19. The clonotype was recovered from a woman in her twenties or thirties who had been exposed to COVID-19. Source material: PBMCs or T cells enriched from blood (not recorded which). The J gene is TRBJ1-2, the V gene TRBV9, with D possibly matching TRBD1 (6 bases). The DNA of the CDR3 is TGTGCCAGCAGCGTAGAACCAGGGGATTGGGGTGGCTACACCTTC. Amino acid sequence: CASSVEPGDWGGYTF.